The entry below describes one T cell receptor beta chain. The data are from a study of blood T cell repertoires in COVID-19. Overall study: Donors in the United States, Italy and Spain gave samples during acute or convalescent COVID-19. Nucleic acid was either cDNA or gDNA, and it came from T cells, B-cell-depleted T cells, or PBMCs.

Authors' processing steps: Estimated nucleated cell counts came from reference gene primer amplification. Sequencing was performed with immunoSEQ multiplex PCR; in TCRdb, only in-frame clones are kept and a portion is missing. For V, J and clone size, that table is used; D and trimming come from the DNA. The sample has some 330,000 clones; over 80% are singletons. The V end lost 1 base, the J end lost 2 bases, and 13 bases lay between the germline ends. CDR1 LGHDT and CDR2 YNNKEL come from the germline V gene (reference sequence). CDR3 length: 16 amino acids. Enrolled through a virtual design, the participants were between 18 and 89 years of age and came from under 30 US areas.

The receptor was isolated from a woman in her forties or fifties who had recovered from COVID-19. The J gene is TRBJ2-3, the V gene TRBV3-1 (or the pseudogene TRBV3-2); possible D gene TRBD2, 6 bases. Sequences were obtained from PBMCs or T cells enriched from blood (not recorded which). CDR3 bases: TGTGCCAGCAGCCAAGGGAGGGGCGGAAACACAGATACGCAGTATTTT. Translating gives CASSQGRGGNTDTQYF.